Following are 32 T cell receptor beta chains from one sample sequenced in a study of blood T cell repertoires in COVID-19. Using immunoSEQ multiplex PCR, the repertoire was profiled, and TCRdb retains in-frame clones only, with some absent. The sample has a few hundred thousand clones; more than 75% are singletons. Specimen: PBMCs or T cells enriched from blood (not recorded which). The receptors stem from a man aged 35 to 55 in a cohort exposed to, infected with or recovered from COVID-19 (not recorded which).

The chain employs TRBV11-1 and TRBJ1-1; 8 bases line up with TRBD1. CDR1 and CDR2 (germline): SGHAT, FQDESV (reference sequence). Trimming took 2 bases from V and 0 from J; bases not matched to a gene: 5. This CDR3 has 16 residues. CDR3 in amino acids: CASSLQGALVNTEAFF. The CDR3 DNA sequence: TGTGCCAGCAGCTTACAGGGGGCGTTGGTGAACACTGAAGCTTTCTTT.

This rearrangement joins TRBV11-2 to TRBJ2-1, with 14 positions matching TRBD2. CDR1 is SGHAT, CDR2 FQNNGV, per germline. There are 15 residues in the CDR3. V trimming: 7 bases; J trimming: 6 bases; junction bases outside the gene matches: 5. In nucleotides, the CDR3 is TGTGCCAGCACTGGGACTAGCGGGAGCGGCAATGAGCAGTTCTTC. Translated, it gives CASTGTSGSGNEQFF. The full variable domain, in which reference TRBV11-2 and TRBJ2-1 provide the parts outside the CDR3, is EAGVAQSPRYKIIEKRQSVAFWCNPISGHATLYWYQQILGQGPKLLIQFQNNGVVDDSQLPKDRFSAERLKGVDSTLKIQPAKLEDSAVYLCASTGTSGSGNEQFFGPGTRLTVL.

V gene TRBV28 combines with J gene TRBJ1-6; 7 bases are shared with TRBD1. The CDR3 covers 15 residues. Unmatched junction bases numbered 7, after V lost 3 bases and J lost 8 bases. The germline V gene encodes CDR1 MDHEN and CDR2 SYDVKM. The CDR3 is CASSFTGAGDSPLHF. CDR3 nucleotides: TGTGCCAGCAGTTTCACAGGGGCAGGGGATTCACCCCTCCACTTT.

The chain carries TRBV18 and TRBJ1-2; 7 positions agree with TRBD1. The V segment lost 3 bases and the J segment 4 bases; nucleotides outside the gene matches: 11. The CDR3 length is 16 residues. The germline gives CDR1 KGHSH, CDR2 LQKENI. CDR3 DNA sequence: TGTGCCAGCTCACCCGACGCCTGGACAGGCGTCTATGGCTACACCTTC. Its translation is CASSPDAWTGVYGYTF.

J is TRBJ2-7 and V is TRBV11-2; possibly TRBD1 for D (6 bases). V gave up 5 bases and J gave up 3 bases, with 8 bases separating them. There are 12 residues in the CDR3. Germline V CDR1 and CDR2: SGHAT, FQNNGV. The DNA for the CDR3 is TGTGCCAGCAGCAGAGGGGGCTACGAGCAGTACTTC. It yields the protein CASSRGGYEQYF.

V gene TRBV2 combines with J gene TRBJ2-7, with D possibly matching TRBD1 (5 bases). V was shortened by 6 bases and J by 0 bases, with 12 bases between the two germline ends. Germline CDR1 reads SNHLY; CDR2 reads FYNNEI. The CDR3 consists of 14 residues. The CDR3 nucleotides read TGTGCCAGCAGAAGACAGCCGAGCTCCTACGAGCAGTACTTC. This sequence encodes CASRRQPSSYEQYF.

This clone was picked up one time. J is TRBJ2-1 and V is TRBV5-1; TRBD2 agrees at 11 bases. Trimming removed 0 bases from V and 14 bases from J; junction bases left unmatched: 7. This CDR3 region has 14 residues. Per germline, CDR1 SGHRS and CDR2 YFSETQ. The CDR3 reads CASSLVLAGVRKFF. In nucleotides, the CDR3 is TGCGCCAGCAGCTTGGTACTAGCGGGAGTAAGGAAGTTCTTC.

The chain combines TRBV4-1 with TRBJ2-4; 13 bases line up with TRBD2. The CDR3 sequence is 17 residues long. Germline-derived CDR1 and CDR2 are MGHRA and YSYEKL. The V gene end was trimmed by 0 bases and the J gene end by 9 bases; junction bases not matched to a gene: 8. This CDR3 is CASSQEGTSGIQGIQYF. The CDR3 DNA reads as TGCGCCAGCAGCCAAGAGGGGACTAGCGGGATTCAGGGCATTCAGTACTTC.

The J gene is TRBJ2-5, the V gene TRBV5-1; maybe TRBD1 (5 bases). The CDR3 spans 14 residues. Trimming removed 4 bases from V and 2 bases from J, with 12 bases in between. CDR1 SGHRS and CDR2 YFSETQ come from the germline V gene. This chain's CDR3 is CASSPTQGQETQYF. The CDR3 nucleotides are TGCGCCAGCAGCCCAACCCAGGGACAAGAGACCCAGTACTTC.

The gene calls are TRBV3-1 (or the pseudogene TRBV3-2) and TRBJ2-6; no definite D call. The V and J ends lost 6 bases and 0 bases respectively, with 9 bases between them. Germline CDR1 LGHDT, CDR2 YNNKEL (reference sequence). CDR3 length: 15 residues. The CDR3 spells CASSPGLSGANVLTF. In DNA form, the CDR3 reads TGTGCCAGCAGTCCTGGGCTCTCTGGGGCCAACGTCCTGACTTTC.

The chain carries TRBV27 and TRBJ1-1; maybe TRBD1 (5 bases). This CDR3 spans 13 amino acids. V lost 10 bases to trimming and J lost 0 bases, with 12 bases between them. Germline CDR1 is MNHEY and CDR2 is SMNVEV (reference sequence). The CDR3 DNA is TGTGCCACCGCGACAGAAATGAACACTGAAGCTTTCTTT. Its translation: CATATEMNTEAFF.

This chain links TRBV6-1 with TRBJ1-1; D gene ambiguous. Germline-derived CDR1 and CDR2 are MNHNS and SASEGT. This CDR3 spans 14 amino acids. The V end lost 3 bases, the J end lost 4 bases, and 12 bases lay between the germline ends. The CDR3 nucleotides read TGTGCCAGCAGTGAGAGAGGGAGCAGCACTGAAGCTTTCTTT. Translating gives CASSERGSSTEAFF.

The chain recombines TRBV10-2 with TRBJ1-2, with D unclear. The CDR3 length is 12 residues. Trimming pared 5 bases from V and 2 bases from J, leaving 6 bases between. From germline, CDR1 is WSHSY and CDR2 SAAADI. This CDR3 is CASSSGNYGYTF. CDR3 bases: TGCGCCAGCAGTTCCGGGAACTATGGCTACACCTTC.

V is TRBV29-1 and J is TRBJ1-1; 8 nucleotides line up with TRBD1. The germline V gene encodes CDR1 SQVTM and CDR2 ANQGSEA. CDR3 size: 11 residues. V lost 7 bases to trimming and J lost 7 bases; unmatched junction nucleotides: 5. The CDR3 loop is CSGQTGVEAFF. The CDR3 DNA follows: TGCAGCGGCCAGACAGGGGTTGAAGCTTTCTTT.

This clone has just one count. This chain uses TRBV5-4 with TRBJ2-1, with D possibly TRBD2 on 6 matching bases. Germline V CDR1 and CDR2: SGHNT, YYREEE (reference sequence). There are 15 residues in the CDR3. V was clipped by 5 bases and J by 8 bases, with 20 bases between them. Written as DNA, the CDR3 is TGTGCCAGCAGGCTGGGACTGGAGGTTATGGATGAGCAGTTCTTC. The encoded protein is CASRLGLEVMDEQFF.

The genes are TRBV14 and TRBJ2-3; TRBD1 matches 7 bases. The germline V gene has CDR1 SGHDN and CDR2 FVKESK. V was pared by 7 bases and J by 1 base, with 2 bases of the junction left unmatched. This CDR3 spans 13 amino acids. The CDR3 loop is CASKGAGTDTQYF. Written as DNA, the CDR3 is TGTGCCAGCAAGGGGGCCGGCACAGATACGCAGTATTTT.

The chain has TRBV2 and TRBJ2-3; TRBD1 agrees at 7 bases. The CDR3 contains 15 residues. Per germline, CDR1 SNHLY and CDR2 FYNNEI. The trim removed 6 bases at V and 1 base at J, leaving 7 bases unmatched. DNA of the CDR3: TGTGCCAGCAGATCACAGGGGCAGGGCACAGATACGCAGTATTTT. Amino acids: CASRSQGQGTDTQYF.

A few counts support this clone. In DNA, the CDR3 is TGTGCCAGTAGTATCATGGGGGCCTCAGGCTCACCCCTCCACTTT. Translated, it gives CASSIMGASGSPLHF. This chain joins TRBV19 and TRBJ1-6; TRBD1 might be the D (6 bases). CDR3 length: 15 residues. V was pared by 3 bases and J by 10 bases, with 16 bases between. CDR1 and CDR2 from the germline V gene are LNHDA and SQIVND (reference sequence).

The V and J genes are TRBV2 and TRBJ1-2; tentatively, D is TRBD1 (5 bases). The CDR3 covers 14 residues. Germline CDR1 reads SNHLY; CDR2 reads FYNNEI. V dropped 2 bases and J dropped 2 bases, with 9 bases sitting between them. This CDR3 is CASSESGLNYGYTF. The CDR3 region has the DNA TGTGCCAGCAGTGAATCAGGGCTCAACTATGGCTACACCTTC.

The chain is built from TRBV6-5 and TRBJ2-7, with D unclear. The ends were cut back, 4 bases at V and 2 bases at J, with 9 bases in the middle. This CDR3 region has 13 residues. Germline assignment: CDR1 MNHEY and CDR2 SVGAGI. The CDR3 coding sequence is TGTGCCAGCAGTTCCAGGAATACCTACGAGCAGTACTTC. This translates into CASSSRNTYEQYF.

The V and J genes are TRBV2 and TRBJ1-2; 9 bases align to TRBD1. This CDR3 has 13 amino acids. J was trimmed by 5 bases and V by 8 bases; bases with no gene match: 6. Germline assignment: CDR1 SNHLY and CDR2 FYNNEI. The DNA of the CDR3 is TGTGCCAGCCTAACAGGGGGCGGGTATGGCTACACCTTC. Its protein product is CASLTGGGYGYTF. Looking up the rest from reference TRBV2 and TRBJ1-2 gives the full variable domain: EPEVTQTPSHQVTQMGQEVILRCVPISNHLYFYWYRQILGQKVEFLVSFYNNEISEKSEIFDDQFSVERPDGSNFTLKIRSTKLEDSAMYFCASLTGGGYGYTFGSGTRLTVV.

This clone was detected once. J is TRBJ2-7 and V is TRBV5-1; 11 positions agree with TRBD2. Germline V CDR1 and CDR2: SGHRS, YFSETQ. The trim removed 4 bases at V and 0 bases at J, leaving 6 bases unmatched. The length of the CDR3 is 16 residues. CDR3 DNA sequence: TGCGCCAGCAGCGTAATAACTAGCGGGAGCTCCTACGAGCAGTACTTC. Translation gives CASSVITSGSSYEQYF.

The chain uses TRBV2 and TRBJ1-1; D ambiguous. V was cut by 7 bases and J by 3 bases, with 15 bases left in between. This CDR3 is 14 amino acids long. CDR1 is SNHLY and CDR2 is FYNNEI in the germline V gene. The CDR3 spells CASNEAGRDTEAFF. CDR3 sequence (DNA): TGTGCCAGCAACGAGGCGGGAAGGGACACTGAAGCTTTCTTT.

About this clone: This CDR3 is also generated by other DNA sequences in the sample. The V gene is TRBV6-5, the J gene TRBJ1-2; 10 bases align to TRBD1. The length of the CDR3 is 13 residues. V lost 6 bases to trimming and J lost 6 bases; unmatched junction nucleotides: 4. CDR1 and CDR2 from the germline V gene are MNHEY and SVGAGI. Written as DNA, the CDR3 is TGTGCCAGCAGGCCGACAGGGGGCGATGGCTACACCTTC. Amino acid sequence: CASRPTGGDGYTF.

This clone appeared a single time. The chain couples TRBV6-5 to TRBJ2-3, with D tentatively TRBD2 (6 bases). V shed 8 bases and J shed 5 bases, with 17 bases lying between them. CDR3 size: 14 residues. Germline assignment: CDR1 MNHEY and CDR2 SVGAGI. The CDR3 sequence is CASASGERVDTQYF. The CDR3 DNA reads TGTGCCAGCGCTTCGGGGGAGAGGGTAGATACGCAGTATTTT.

The V call is TRBV7-9, the J call TRBJ2-1; a weak D match, TRBD2 (6 bases). The V and J ends lost 4 bases and 9 bases respectively, with 16 bases between them. The CDR3 runs 14 residues. Germline V lookup: CDR1 SEHNR, CDR2 FQNEAQ (reference sequence). Written as DNA, the CDR3 is TGTGCCAGCAGCTCACTAGCACTTTCAGGTGAGCAGTTCTTC. This translates into CASSSLALSGEQFF.

V gene TRBV3-1 (or the pseudogene TRBV3-2) combines with J gene TRBJ2-1; maybe TRBD1 (5 bases). Trimming pared 1 base from V and 3 bases from J, leaving 19 bases between. Germline values: CDR1 LGHDT, CDR2 YNNKEL (reference sequence). This CDR3 region has 18 residues. CDR3 region: CASSQVSLWGQLYNEQFF. CDR3 nucleotides: TGTGCCAGCAGCCAAGTCTCATTGTGGGGCCAGCTCTACAATGAGCAGTTCTTC.

This clone was observed a handful of times. The chain uses TRBV21-1 and TRBJ1-2. TRBV21-1 counts as a pseudogene. CDR3 size: 13 residues. The CDR3: CASSPAMSSGYTF. CDR3 nucleotides: TGTGCCAGCAGCCCGGCGATGAGTAGCGGCTACACCTTC.

The chain links TRBV7-8 to TRBJ2-5, with TRBD2 matching over 7 bases. The length of the CDR3 is 15 residues. CDR1 is SGHVS, CDR2 FQNEAQ, per germline. With 2 bases clipped from V and 4 bases from J, the junction kept 7 bases outside the gene matches. The CDR3 region has the DNA TGTGCCAGCAGCTTAATCGGGGGGAGAACAGAGACCCAGTACTTC. Its translation: CASSLIGGRTETQYF.

The gene calls are TRBV19 and TRBJ1-6; D is possibly TRBD1 (5 bases). Trimming pared 3 bases from V and 7 bases from J, leaving 13 bases between. This CDR3 comprises 15 residues. Germline loops: CDR1 LNHDA, CDR2 SQIVND (reference sequence). The CDR3 DNA reads as TGTGCCAGTAGTATCCTACAGGCGAGGAATTCACCCCTCCACTTT. It specifies CASSILQARNSPLHF.

This sequence joins TRBV19 and TRBJ2-6; a possible D gene is TRBD1 (6 bases). The V gene lost 1 base and the J gene lost 0 bases, with 10 bases spanning the gap. CDR3 length equals 17 residues. Germline V gene sequence: CDR1 LNHDA, CDR2 SQIVND (reference sequence). The CDR3 loop reads CASSIGGLSSGANVLTF. Here the CDR3 DNA reads TGTGCCAGTAGTATAGGGGGGCTGAGCTCTGGGGCCAACGTCCTGACTTTC. The whole variable domain, remainder taken from reference TRBV19 and TRBJ2-6, is DGGITQSPKYLFRKEGQNVTLSCEQNLNHDAMYWYRQDPGQGLRLIYYSQIVNDFQKGDIAEGYSVSREKKESFPLTVTSAQKNPTAFYLCASSIGGLSSGANVLTFGAGSRLTVL.

The J gene is TRBJ2-2, the V gene TRBV27; TRBD1 matches at 7 bases. There are 15 residues in the CDR3. J was trimmed by 3 bases and V by 3 bases; bases with no gene match: 4. Looked up from germline, CDR1 is MNHEY and CDR2 is SMNVEV (reference sequence). The chain's CDR3 is CASSLGQGDTGELFF. For the CDR3, the DNA is TGTGCCAGCAGTTTGGGGCAGGGGGACACCGGGGAGCTGTTTTTT.